The 26 T cell receptor beta chains given below trace back to one sample, sequenced in a study of T-cell reconstitution after alpha-beta-depleted transplantation in children. Researchers prepared the TCRbeta library using unique molecular identifiers, the study reports. TCRdb reprocessed the PCR reads with MiXCR, giving one entry per CDR3 protein. The table shows about 440,000 distinct CDR3 sequences, with 43% occurring only once. The sample here was PBMCs, taken before TCRalphabeta/CD19-depleted stem cell transplant. The source is a girl aged 2 to 9 with aplastic anemia, due to receive a stem cell transplant.

Here the CDR3 reads CASKIRRTSVQETQYF. In DNA, the CDR3 is TGTGCCAGCAAAATTCGTAGGACTAGCGTCCAAGAGACCCAGTACTTC. The chain couples TRBV3-1 to TRBJ2-5; TRBD2 agrees at 9 bases. The V segment lost 7 bases and the J segment 1 base; nucleotides outside the gene matches: 10. The CDR3 runs 16 residues. Germline loops: CDR1 LGHDT, CDR2 YNNKEL (reference sequence).

This clonotype appeared a few times. The rearrangement uses TRBV6-1 and TRBJ2-7, with TRBD2 matching over 9 bases. V shed 5 bases and J 3 bases; nucleotides not matched to a gene: 5. This CDR3 region has 14 residues. Germline loops: CDR1 MNHNS, CDR2 SASEGT. CDR3 amino acids: CASSLAGGIYEQYF. CDR3 bases: TGTGCCAGCAGTCTGGCGGGAGGGATCTACGAGCAGTACTTC.

There are many counts of this clonotype. The rearrangement links TRBV20-1 to TRBJ2-1; 11 positions agree with TRBD2. Germline V gives CDR1 DFQATT, CDR2 SNEGSKA (reference sequence). CDR3 length: 16 amino acids. V lost 5 bases, J lost 2 bases, and 8 bases stayed unmatched. CDR3 nucleotides: TGCAGTGCTCCTGATAAGACTAGCGGGACCTACAATGAGCAGTTCTTC. Its translation: CSAPDKTSGTYNEQFF.

This clonotype was seen repeatedly, ten times or more. The chain joins TRBV29-1 to TRBJ2-7, with 8 bases lining up with TRBD2. Germline V gene lookup returns CDR1 SQVTM and CDR2 ANQGSEA. The CDR3 totals 17 residues. After removal of 3 bases from V and 2 bases from J, the junction contained 15 bases not matched to a gene. The CDR3 DNA reads as TGCAGCGTTGATCGGCGGTTTCGGGAGGGGGTAGCCTACGAGCAGTACTTC. Translated: CSVDRRFREGVAYEQYF.

Ten or more counts support this clonotype. The V gene is TRBV5-1, the J gene TRBJ2-7; D is possibly TRBD2 (6 bases). Looked up from germline, CDR1 is SGHRS and CDR2 is YFSETQ. V lost 5 bases to trimming and J lost 0 bases, with 12 bases between them. The CDR3 covers 14 residues. In DNA form, the CDR3 reads TGCGCCAGCAGGGCTGACGGGAGCTCCTACGAGCAGTACTTC. This codes for CASRADGSSYEQYF. The variable domain in full, completed from reference TRBV5-1 and TRBJ2-7, reads KAGVTQTPRYLIKTRGQQVTLSCSPISGHRSVSWYQQTPGQGLQFLFEYFSETQRNKGNFPGRFSGRQFSNSRSEMNVSTLELGDSALYLCASRADGSSYEQYFGPGTRLTVT.

The V and J genes are TRBV29-1 and TRBJ2-7, with 9 positions matching TRBD2. After removal of 7 bases from V and 1 base from J, the junction contained 5 bases not matched to a gene. Germline V gives CDR1 SQVTM, CDR2 ANQGSEA. This CDR3 spans 13 amino acids. The CDR3 nucleotides read TGCAGCGCCTTAGCGGGAGTGTCCTACGAGCAGTACTTC. Encoded protein: CSALAGVSYEQYF.

The gene calls are TRBV5-1 and TRBJ2-3; TRBD1 aligns across 9 bases. Per germline, CDR1 SGHRS and CDR2 YFSETQ. The V and J ends lost 6 bases and 2 bases, in that order; junction bases with no gene match: 7. CDR3 length equals 15 residues. CDR3 region: CASKYRGLNTDTQYF. DNA of the CDR3: TGCGCCAGCAAGTACAGGGGGCTAAACACAGATACGCAGTATTTT.

This clonotype has a count of ten or more. The V call is TRBV5-1, the J call TRBJ1-2; D is unclear. This CDR3 spans 15 amino acids. V gave up 0 bases and J gave up 8 bases, with 17 bases separating them. Germline V gives CDR1 SGHRS, CDR2 YFSETQ. In nucleotides, the CDR3 is TGCGCCAGCAGCTTGGACTATAACAGCCTAGGGGGCTACACCTTC. The encoded protein is CASSLDYNSLGGYTF. Full variable domain (rest looked up from reference TRBV5-1 and TRBJ1-2): KAGVTQTPRYLIKTRGQQVTLSCSPISGHRSVSWYQQTPGQGLQFLFEYFSETQRNKGNFPGRFSGRQFSNSRSEMNVSTLELGDSALYLCASSLDYNSLGGYTFGSGTRLTVV.

The chain couples TRBV7-9 to TRBJ2-1, with D possibly matching TRBD2 (5 bases). This CDR3 is built from 16 residues. Trimming stripped 1 base from V and 6 bases from J, with 16 bases between. Germline V gene lookup returns CDR1 SEHNR and CDR2 FQNEAQ (reference sequence). The CDR3 reads CASSLVALGSRNEQFF. DNA of the CDR3: TGTGCCAGCAGCTTAGTCGCTCTGGGGAGTCGCAATGAGCAGTTCTTC.

V gene TRBV5-1 combines with J gene TRBJ2-1, with D tentatively TRBD1 (5 bases). The CDR3 loop spans 15 amino acids. Germline values: CDR1 SGHRS, CDR2 YFSETQ. Between the trimmed V and J ends, which lost 2 bases and 10 bases, there was a span of 19 bases. CDR3 protein: CASSLEIASAGEQFF. CDR3 DNA: TGCGCCAGCAGCTTAGAAATAGCCAGTGCAGGGGAGCAGTTCTTC.

V is TRBV4-1 and J is TRBJ2-1; D may match TRBD1 or TRBD2 (5 bases each). The CDR3 runs to 16 residues. V was clipped by 2 bases and J by 15 bases, with 26 bases between them. Germline assignment: CDR1 MGHRA and CDR2 YSYEKL. The CDR3 protein is CASSQNVATTFTGLFF. CDR3 in DNA: TGCGCCAGCAGCCAAAACGTGGCTACAACCTTCACGGGGCTGTTCTTC.

This clonotype turned up a few times. This chain joins TRBV7-9 and TRBJ2-5, with 10 bases that match TRBD2. This CDR3 has 17 residues. V trimming: 4 bases; J trimming: 5 bases; junction bases outside the gene matches: 13. Per the germline V gene, CDR1 is SEHNR and CDR2 is FQNEAQ (reference sequence). Here the CDR3 reads CASSSSGLAENWETQYF. The CDR3 nucleotides read TGTGCCAGCAGCTCAAGCGGACTAGCGGAGAATTGGGAGACCCAGTACTTC.

The V and J genes are TRBV5-1 and TRBJ2-7; no reliable D call. There are 14 residues in the CDR3. V was clipped by 4 bases and J by 0 bases, with 11 bases between them. Germline V lookup: CDR1 SGHRS, CDR2 YFSETQ. This CDR3 reads CASSIRAGSYEQYF. CDR3 coding DNA: TGCGCCAGCAGCATCCGGGCAGGCTCCTACGAGCAGTACTTC.

This clonotype was observed many times. The chain couples TRBV29-1 to TRBJ2-1; D could derive from TRBD1 or TRBD2 (5 bases each). The CDR3 contains 16 residues. Per the germline V gene, CDR1 is SQVTM and CDR2 is ANQGSEA. Trimming pared 3 bases from V and 8 bases from J, leaving 23 bases between. The CDR3 protein is CSVDGGYGTPRDEQFF. The CDR3 DNA sequence: TGCAGCGTTGATGGGGGTTATGGTACCCCACGGGATGAGCAGTTCTTC.

This clonotype was picked up many times. In nucleotides, the CDR3 is TGTGCCAGCAGCTTATCGGATGTGGGCGGGAGGGCCGGGGAGACCCAGTACTTC. Its translation is CASSLSDVGGRAGETQYF. V and J are TRBV7-2 and TRBJ2-5; 9 bases agree with TRBD2. V lost 2 bases and J lost 5; bases outside the gene matches: 15. Germline lookup yields CDR1 SGHTA and CDR2 FQGNSA. This CDR3 spans 18 amino acids.

This chain uses TRBV20-1 with TRBJ1-5; D is unclear. This CDR3 is 13 amino acids long. The germline gives CDR1 DFQATT, CDR2 SNEGSKA (reference sequence). Trimming left V 3 bases short and J 4 bases short, with 10 bases between. Written as DNA, the CDR3 is TGCAGTGCTAGCGACCATGCTAATCAGCCCCAGCATTTT. It translates to CSASDHANQPQHF.

V gene TRBV6-1 combines with J gene TRBJ1-1, with 7 bases lining up with TRBD1. The CDR3 spans 13 residues. Trimming at V came to 6 bases and at J to 4 bases, leaving 5 bases not matched to a gene. Germline loops: CDR1 MNHNS, CDR2 SASEGT. In DNA form, the CDR3 reads TGTGCCAGCAGACGAGGGGACAGCACTGAAGCTTTCTTT. This translates into CASRRGDSTEAFF.

J is TRBJ2-5 and V is TRBV20-1; tentative D call: TRBD1 (6 bases). CDR1 DFQATT and CDR2 SNEGSKA come from the germline V gene (reference sequence). V was pared by 3 bases and J by 3 bases, with 11 bases between. The CDR3 loop spans 13 amino acids. Written as DNA, the CDR3 is TGCAGTGCTAGCCCCAGGGGTAAAGAGACCCAGTACTTC. Amino acids: CSASPRGKETQYF.

The rearrangement joins TRBV4-3 to TRBJ2-1; TRBD2 matches at 10 bases. This CDR3 contains 17 residues. V dropped 3 bases and J dropped 12; count of bases not matched to a gene: 17. CDR1 LGHNA and CDR2 YSLEER come from the germline V gene. CDR3 DNA sequence: TGCGCCAGCAGCCAGGGCCTCGCAGCGGGAGGGCCGGTTTGGCAGTTCTTC. Protein sequence: CASSQGLAAGGPVWQFF.

The rearrangement joins TRBV5-1 to TRBJ2-3; 7 nucleotides match TRBD2. In germline, CDR1 is SGHRS, CDR2 YFSETQ. CDR3 size: 16 residues. V lost 0 bases and J lost 6; bases outside the gene matches: 10. This CDR3 is CASSLGAGVSLDTQYF. CDR3 sequence (DNA): TGCGCCAGCAGCTTGGGTGCGGGGGTTTCATTGGATACGCAGTATTTT.

The chain has TRBV9 and TRBJ2-2; a weak D match, TRBD2 (6 bases). Germline CDR1 and CDR2: SGDLS and YYNGEE. Trimming shortened V by 0 bases and J by 1 base, and 13 bases separated the two germline ends. The CDR3 runs 17 residues. Here the CDR3 DNA reads TGTGCCAGCAGCGTAGTACGTACTAGCCTGAACACCGGGGAGCTGTTTTTT. Protein product: CASSVVRTSLNTGELFF.

The sample holds a few counts of this clonotype. The rearrangement uses TRBV5-5 and TRBJ2-7, with TRBD2 matching 9 bases. The CDR3 runs to 13 residues. Germline-derived CDR1 and CDR2 are SGHKS and YYEKEE (reference sequence). V was pared by 3 bases and J by 4 bases, with 2 bases of the junction left unmatched. This CDR3 is CASSSTSGYEQYF. CDR3 DNA sequence: TGTGCCAGCAGCTCGACTAGCGGATACGAGCAGTACTTC.

The CDR3 here is CASSRGAGGADTQYF. The CDR3 nucleotides are TGTGCCAGCAGCCGAGGAGCGGGAGGTGCAGATACGCAGTATTTT. V and J are TRBV3-1 and TRBJ2-3; 9 bases are shared with TRBD2. The germline V gene has CDR1 LGHDT and CDR2 YNNKEL (reference sequence). This CDR3 is built from 15 residues. V trimming: 4 bases; J trimming: 4 bases; junction bases outside the gene matches: 6.

In this sample, this clonotype turned up many times. The chain has TRBV14 and TRBJ2-3; no definite D call. CDR1 SGHDN and CDR2 FVKESK come from the germline V gene. This CDR3 has 12 residues. The V gene lost 6 bases and the J gene lost 6 bases, with 10 bases spanning the gap. The CDR3 DNA reads TGTGCCAGCAGGCCGATTTTTGATACGCAGTATTTT. Residues: CASRPIFDTQYF.

This clonotype was recorded at least ten times. The chain combines TRBV12-3 or TRBV12-4 with TRBJ2-7; D is perhaps TRBD1 (6 bases). With 6 bases removed from V and 6 bases from J, the gap between germline ends came to 15 bases. This CDR3 region has 13 residues. The CDR3 reads CASRLDSTGEQYF. The CDR3 DNA follows: TGTGCCAGCAGACTGGACAGTACGGGCGAGCAGTACTTC.

Only a few counts were recorded for this clonotype. CDR3 bases: TGTGCCAGCAGCCCCGCGCATAGCGCGGGGGTAAAAGAGACCCAGTACTTC. Encoded protein: CASSPAHSAGVKETQYF. This rearrangement joins TRBV7-6 to TRBJ2-5; 7 positions agree with TRBD2. Germline-derived CDR1 and CDR2 are SGHVS and FNYEAQ. The ends lost 5 bases at V and 3 bases at J; junction bases unmatched: 15. The CDR3 runs to 17 residues.